This T cell receptor (beta chain) was identified in a study of shared clonotypes between healthy human individuals. CD45RO-negative CD8 cells positively selected for CCR7 made up the naive population, which excluded terminally differentiated effector memory CD45RA+ cells. Study-wide findings and caveats: Shared across several donors were roughly 5.3% of the naive CD4 clonotypes. Among donors, sharing of clonotypes was expected to be affected by sequencing depth.

As for this clone: What it binds is not known.

At deep level, the assay was performed. The table came from immunoSEQ multiplex PCR; TCRdb's copy has only in-frame clones and leaves some out. The sample consists of around 2,000,000 clones, less than 95% of them appearing once. The CDR3 totals 15 residues. Trimming took 1 base from V and 1 from J; bases not matched to a gene: 2. Germline CDR1 LNHNV, CDR2 YYDKDF (reference sequence). V usage is TRBV15 and J usage is TRBJ2-3; 7 positions agree with TRBD2. The TCR comes from a man aged 18-30 years in good health. Sequenced input: naive CD8+ T cells sorted from blood. The CDR3 DNA sequence: TGTGCCACCAGCAGAGGACTAGCTGGCACAGATACGCAGTATTTT. Its protein is CATSRGLAGTDTQYF.